This T cell receptor beta chain is drawn from a study of shared T cell receptors in the human thymus. Per the germline V gene, CDR1 is MDHEN and CDR2 is SYDVKM. With 3 bases removed from V and 8 bases from J, the gap between germline ends came to 13 bases. This CDR3 spans 14 amino acids. Data came from immunoSEQ multiplex PCR; TCRdb stores just in-frame clones and leaves some out. This sample carries about 660,000 clones, roughly 86% of them seen once, and the ten largest clones take 0.0094%. Separately, the same data were catalogued under a study of human thymus T cells. In that study: Infants, healthy and Finnish, who were having corrective surgery for congenital heart defects served as donors. The thymus tissue came from resections taken during corrective heart surgery.

The genes are TRBV28 and TRBJ1-4; D is possibly TRBD1 (5 bases). This TCR came from a boy under three years old with a congenital heart defect. The sample was thymocytes. DNA for the CDR3: TGTGCCAGCAGTTTGGCGGGGGATTCCGAAAAACTGTTTTTT. It encodes CASSLAGDSEKLFF.